This T cell receptor (beta chain) is drawn from a study of T cell changes during pregnancy in multiple sclerosis (dated by TCRdb to the late 2010s). Notes on the research overall: Changes in the T cell repertoire over the course of pregnancy were examined in this study in women with multiple sclerosis.

For this clone: Its antigen is unknown. Base qualities were left out, and no much larger clone turns up one base away.

The library came from the immunoSEQ multiplex PCR assay. TCRdb re-hosts the immuneACCESS table, in-frame sequences only. Its copies lack some clones; in the studies checked, an unresolved V gene accounts for under half of them, and the cause for the rest is not known. For this sample the table gives roughly 80,000 clones, of which 93% were detected only once. The top ten hold approximately 2.5% of the sample. Sequencing was performed on peripheral blood, taken in the second trimester of pregnancy. This receptor was identified in a female donor with multiple sclerosis, enrolled in a pregnancy study.

The CDR3 protein is CASSLRRGDGYTF. The nucleotides read TGTGCCAGCAGCCTACGGCGCGGGGACGGCTACACCTTC. The V and J segments used are TRBV14 and TRBJ1-2, and TRBD1 may be the D gene, going by 5 matching bases. The CDR3 covers 13 residues, taking in both the cysteine and the phenylalanine. Only the CDR3 region is kept as DNA, spanning 39 bases read in frame from base 1. CDR1 and CDR2 are read off the germline V gene as SGHDN and FVKESK. A distance of 14 bases separates the germline ends of V and J, which lose 4 bases and 8 bases respectively.